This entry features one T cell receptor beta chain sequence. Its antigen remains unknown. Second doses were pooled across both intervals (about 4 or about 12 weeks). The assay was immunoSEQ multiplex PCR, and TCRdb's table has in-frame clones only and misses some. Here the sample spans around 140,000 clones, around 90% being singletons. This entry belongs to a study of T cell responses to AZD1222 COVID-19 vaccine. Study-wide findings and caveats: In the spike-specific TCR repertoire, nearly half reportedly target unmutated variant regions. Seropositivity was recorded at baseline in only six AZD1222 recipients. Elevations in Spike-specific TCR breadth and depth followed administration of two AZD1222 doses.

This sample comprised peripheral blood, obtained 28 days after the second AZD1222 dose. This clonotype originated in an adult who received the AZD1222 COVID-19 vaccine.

CDR3 DNA: TGTGCCAGCAGTGGGGGACAGATCGCCCCCGGGGAGCTGTTTTTT. Encoded protein: CASSGGQIAPGELFF. The chain has TRBV2 and TRBJ2-2, with TRBD1 matching 7 bases. Germline CDR1 SNHLY, CDR2 FYNNEI. Unmatched junction bases numbered 8, after V lost 4 bases and J lost 6 bases. The CDR3 length is 15 residues.